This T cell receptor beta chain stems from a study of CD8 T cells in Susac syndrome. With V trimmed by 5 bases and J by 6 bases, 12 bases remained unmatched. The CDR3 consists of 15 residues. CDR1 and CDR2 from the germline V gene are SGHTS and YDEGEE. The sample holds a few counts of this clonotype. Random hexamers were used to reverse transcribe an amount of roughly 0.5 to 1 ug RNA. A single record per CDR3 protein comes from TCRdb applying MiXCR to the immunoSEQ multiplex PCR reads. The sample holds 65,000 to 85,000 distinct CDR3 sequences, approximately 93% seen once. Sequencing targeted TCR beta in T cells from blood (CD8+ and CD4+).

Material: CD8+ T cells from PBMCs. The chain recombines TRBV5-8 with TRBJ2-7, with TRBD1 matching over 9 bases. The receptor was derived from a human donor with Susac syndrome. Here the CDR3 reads CASSYTGGVFSEQYF. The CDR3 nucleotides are TGTGCCAGCAGTTATACAGGGGGCGTATTTAGCGAGCAGTACTTC.